These 3 T cell receptor beta chains came from one sample sequenced in a study of CD8 T cells in ankylosing spondylitis. TCRdb independently ran MiXCR on the 5' RACE reads; one entry per CDR3 protein. Of tens of thousands of distinct CDR3 sequences in the sample, less than 4% were seen once. Source material: blood, either unsorted or a sorted T cell fraction (not recorded which). The receptors here all came from a male donor with ankylosing spondylitis or in good health (not recorded which).

This clonotype was seen at least ten times. V usage is TRBV9 and J usage is TRBJ2-3, with D possibly called TRBD1 or TRBD2 (5 bases each). V was clipped by 4 bases and J by 6 bases, with 21 bases between them. This CDR3 spans 16 amino acids. The germline V gene has CDR1 SGDLS and CDR2 YYNGEE. The CDR3 loop reads CASSPYQGRGVDTQYF. For the CDR3, the DNA is TGTGCCAGCAGCCCATACCAGGGACGGGGCGTGGATACGCAGTATTTT.

This clonotype came up many times. This chain connects TRBV9 to TRBJ2-2, with TRBD2 matching over 8 bases. V dropped 0 bases and J dropped 5; count of bases not matched to a gene: 12. CDR1 and CDR2 (germline): SGDLS, YYNGEE. The CDR3 runs to 18 residues. The CDR3 nucleotides read TGTGCCAGCAGCGTAGATGTGGGCGGAGCGGGAGTAACCGGGGAGCTGTTTTTT. Protein sequence: CASSVDVGGAGVTGELFF.

This clonotype was seen ten or more times. The chain recombines TRBV9 with TRBJ1-4; D ambiguous. Germline CDR1 reads SGDLS; CDR2 reads YYNGEE. This CDR3 has 15 residues. The V end lost 2 bases, the J end lost 6 bases, and 14 bases lay between the germline ends. The CDR3 sequence: CASSVGWGIDEKLFF. In nucleotides, the CDR3 is TGTGCCAGCAGCGTGGGGTGGGGAATTGATGAAAAACTGTTTTTT.